The clone carrying this TCR beta chain was seen a single time. The data belong to a study of shared clonotypes between healthy human individuals. CDR1 and CDR2 (germline): MNHEY, SVGAGI. With 0 bases removed from V and 7 bases from J, the gap between germline ends came to 6 bases. CDR3 size: 13 residues. CD45RO negativity and positive selection for CCR7 defined naive CD8 cells, a population that excluded terminally differentiated effector memory CD45RA+ cells. Using immunoSEQ multiplex PCR, the repertoire was profiled, and TCRdb retains in-frame clones only, with some absent. The sample has more than 2 million clones, approximately 94% seen once.

The rearrangement links TRBV6-5 to TRBJ2-2, with unresolved D. This receptor was obtained from a man younger than 35 in good health. The sample taken for sequencing was naive CD8+ T cells sorted from blood. The CDR3 here is CASSYSEIGELFF. DNA of the CDR3: TGTGCCAGCAGTTACTCTGAAATCGGGGAGCTGTTTTTT.